Listed here is a single T cell receptor beta chain. Its specificity is not known. These data belong to a study of cytomegalovirus exposure and HLA in healthy donors. Study background: Unique TCR beta sequences numbering 117 million came from around 180 million T cells in an earlier analysis. HLA-typed donors were the source of approximately 85 million unique TCRs, which an early data release held.

The trim removed 1 base at V and 6 bases at J, leaving 7 bases unmatched. Germline V gene lookup returns CDR1 SGHTS and CDR2 YDEGEE. The CDR3 spans 15 residues. The PCR employed 60 Vbeta primers together with 13 Jbeta primers. Only in-frame clones appear in the TCRdb table, and some are missing; sequencing was by immunoSEQ multiplex PCR. The sample records about 120,000 clones, roughly 80% being singletons. Whole-study findings and limits: Follow-up analysis found HLA locus-dependent TCR association rates, highest for DRB1 and lowest for HLA-C.

Material for sequencing was PBMCs. The TCR sequence derives from a female donor in good health and CMV-seronegative. V is TRBV5-8 and J is TRBJ2-1; 7 nucleotides match TRBD2. This CDR3 reads CASSLFTSVVNEQFF. The CDR3 nucleotides read TGTGCCAGCAGCTTGTTTACTAGCGTTGTCAATGAGCAGTTCTTC.